These 7 T cell receptor beta chains share one sample of origin, sequenced in a study of shared clonotypes between healthy human individuals. The protocol was immunoSEQ multiplex PCR, while the TCRdb copy is restricted to in-frame clones and leaves out a portion. Counted here are millions of clones, more than 80% occurring once; the ten biggest clones make up under 0.45%. Specimen: naive CD4+ T cells from PBMCs. Stated subset: CD45RA+ positively selected. The receptors derive from a man aged 18 to 29 in good health. Some clones in this sample may be carry-over from other donors' samples.

This clone showed up just once. The chain recombines TRBV9 with TRBJ1-3; D is uncertain. Germline CDR1 SGDLS, CDR2 YYNGEE. CDR3 length: 16 residues. With 1 base removed from V and 4 bases from J, the gap between germline ends came to 15 bases. For the CDR3, the DNA is TGTGCCAGCAGCGTATGGACGGGCTCCCACGGAAACACCATATATTTT. Translated, it gives CASSVWTGSHGNTIYF.

The CDR3 DNA is TGTGCCAGCAGCTCCGTAGGGACAGGGCTGGGAAACTATGGCTACACCTTC. Its translation is CASSSVGTGLGNYGYTF. The gene calls are TRBV5-8 and TRBJ1-2, with TRBD1 matching 9 bases. Germline values: CDR1 SGHTS, CDR2 YDEGEE. CDR3 length: 17 amino acids. J lost 2 bases, V lost 3 bases, and 11 bases had no gene match.

This rearrangement joins TRBV19 to TRBJ1-1, with 7 bases aligning to TRBD1. J lost 1 base, V lost 7 bases, and 6 bases had no gene match. Germline CDR1 and CDR2: LNHDA and SQIVND (reference sequence). This CDR3 comprises 14 residues. CDR3 residues: CASTLQGQNTEAFF. CDR3 sequence (DNA): TGTGCCAGTACCCTACAGGGGCAGAACACTGAAGCTTTCTTT.

The V and J genes are TRBV7-2 and TRBJ1-5; the D is unclear. Germline V CDR1 and CDR2: SGHTA, FQGNSA. The V gene lost 5 bases and the J gene lost 1 base, with 12 bases spanning the gap. The CDR3 sequence is 15 residues long. The CDR3 spells CASSLHLGSNQPQHF. The CDR3 bases are TGTGCCAGCAGCCTCCATCTAGGGAGCAATCAGCCCCAGCATTTT.

This clone was counted between two and nine times. The rearrangement uses TRBV7-9 and TRBJ1-1; the D is unclear. V was trimmed by 1 base and J by 4 bases, leaving 10 bases between them. Germline V gene sequence: CDR1 SEHNR, CDR2 FQNEAQ (reference sequence). The CDR3 contains 14 residues. As DNA, the CDR3 is TGTGCCAGCAGCTTAGGGAGATCGGGCACTGAAGCTTTCTTT. This sequence encodes CASSLGRSGTEAFF.

The chain couples TRBV7-9 to TRBJ2-1, with TRBD2 matching over 12 bases. The V and J ends lost 7 bases and 9 bases, in that order; junction bases with no gene match: 7. The CDR3 contains 14 residues. Germline assignment: CDR1 SEHNR and CDR2 FQNEAQ (reference sequence). The CDR3 loop is CASTGLAGSGEQFF. The CDR3 DNA reads TGTGCCAGCACCGGACTAGCGGGATCGGGTGAGCAGTTCTTC.

The chain employs TRBV7-2 and TRBJ2-7; 9 positions agree with TRBD1. V was pared by 4 bases and J by 3 bases, with 10 bases of the junction left unmatched. Germline lookup yields CDR1 SGHTA and CDR2 FQGNSA. The length of the CDR3 is 16 residues. CDR3 coding DNA: TGTGCCAGCAGCTCCGCCCGACGGACAGGGGTCTACGAGCAGTACTTC. Its translation: CASSSARRTGVYEQYF.